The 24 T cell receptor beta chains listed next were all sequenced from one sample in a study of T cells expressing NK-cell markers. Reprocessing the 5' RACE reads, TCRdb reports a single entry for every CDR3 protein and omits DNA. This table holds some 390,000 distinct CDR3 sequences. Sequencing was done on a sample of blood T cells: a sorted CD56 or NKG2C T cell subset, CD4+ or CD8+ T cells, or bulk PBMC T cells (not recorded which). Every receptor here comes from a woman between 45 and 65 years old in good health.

The chain's CDR3 is CASSLIPGTGGGNEQFF. This chain connects TRBV6-5 to TRBJ2-1; the D call from TCRdb, TRBD1, cannot be confirmed without DNA. CDR3 size: 17 residues. Germline CDR1 and CDR2: MNHEY and SVGAGI.

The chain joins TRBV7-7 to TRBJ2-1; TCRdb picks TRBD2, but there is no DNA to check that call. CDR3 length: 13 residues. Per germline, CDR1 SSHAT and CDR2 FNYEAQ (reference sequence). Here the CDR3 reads CASSGAGGNEQFF.

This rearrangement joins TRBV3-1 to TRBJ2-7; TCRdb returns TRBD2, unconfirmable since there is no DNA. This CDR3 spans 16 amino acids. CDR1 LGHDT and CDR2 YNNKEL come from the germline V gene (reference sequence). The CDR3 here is CASSQLDGPSSYEQYF.

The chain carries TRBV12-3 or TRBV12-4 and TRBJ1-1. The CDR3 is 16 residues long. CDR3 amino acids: CASTLVMGARGTEAFF.

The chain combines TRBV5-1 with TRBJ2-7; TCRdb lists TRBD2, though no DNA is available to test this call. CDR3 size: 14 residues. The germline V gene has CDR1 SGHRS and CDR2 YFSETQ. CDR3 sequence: CASSLRGAPYEQYF.

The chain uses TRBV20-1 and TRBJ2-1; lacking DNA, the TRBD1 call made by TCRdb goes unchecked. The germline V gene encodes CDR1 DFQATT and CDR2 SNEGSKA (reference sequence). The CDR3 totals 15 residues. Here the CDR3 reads CSADPGTGVGNEQFF.

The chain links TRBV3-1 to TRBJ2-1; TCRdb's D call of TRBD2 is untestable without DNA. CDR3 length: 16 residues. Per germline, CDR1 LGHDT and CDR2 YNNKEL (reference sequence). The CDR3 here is CASSPIRLGLSNEQFF.

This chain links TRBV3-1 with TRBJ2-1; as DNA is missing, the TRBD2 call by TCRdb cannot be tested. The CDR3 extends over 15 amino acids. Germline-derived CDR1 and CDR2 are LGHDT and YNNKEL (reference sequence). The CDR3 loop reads CASSQDSLVVNEQFF.

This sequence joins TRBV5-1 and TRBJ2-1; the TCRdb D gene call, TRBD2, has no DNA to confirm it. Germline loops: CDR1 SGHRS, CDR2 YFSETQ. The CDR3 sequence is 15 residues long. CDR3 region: CASRKTSGSTDEQFF. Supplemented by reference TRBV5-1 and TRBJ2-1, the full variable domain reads KAGVTQTPRYLIKTRGQQVTLSCSPISGHRSVSWYQQTPGQGLQFLFEYFSETQRNKGNFPGRFSGRQFSNSRSEMNVSTLELGDSALYLCASRKTSGSTDEQFFGPGTRLTVL.

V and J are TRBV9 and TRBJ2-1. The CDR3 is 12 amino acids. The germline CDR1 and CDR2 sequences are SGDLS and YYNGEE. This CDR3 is CASSAPYNEQFF.

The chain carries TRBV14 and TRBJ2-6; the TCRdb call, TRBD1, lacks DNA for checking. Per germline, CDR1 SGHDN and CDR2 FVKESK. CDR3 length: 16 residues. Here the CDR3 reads CASSQQGFSGANVLTF.

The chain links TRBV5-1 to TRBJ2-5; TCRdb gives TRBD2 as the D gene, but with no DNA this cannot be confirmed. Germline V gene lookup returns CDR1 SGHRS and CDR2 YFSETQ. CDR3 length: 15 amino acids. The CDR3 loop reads CASSVGLAGQETQYF. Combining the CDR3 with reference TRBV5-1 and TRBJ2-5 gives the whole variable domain KAGVTQTPRYLIKTRGQQVTLSCSPISGHRSVSWYQQTPGQGLQFLFEYFSETQRNKGNFPGRFSGRQFSNSRSEMNVSTLELGDSALYLCASSVGLAGQETQYFGPGTRLLVL.

This CDR3 reads CASGLSSSLDNEQFF. The chain has TRBV12-5 and TRBJ2-1. The germline CDR1 and CDR2 sequences are LGHNT and FRNRAP. The CDR3 is 15 amino acids.

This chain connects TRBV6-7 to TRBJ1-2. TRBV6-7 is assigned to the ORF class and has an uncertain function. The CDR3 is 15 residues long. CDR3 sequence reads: CASSYQRVKVLGYTF.

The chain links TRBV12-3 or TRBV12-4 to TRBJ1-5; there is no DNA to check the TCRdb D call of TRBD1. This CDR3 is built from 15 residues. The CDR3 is CASSFWGEGKQPQHF.

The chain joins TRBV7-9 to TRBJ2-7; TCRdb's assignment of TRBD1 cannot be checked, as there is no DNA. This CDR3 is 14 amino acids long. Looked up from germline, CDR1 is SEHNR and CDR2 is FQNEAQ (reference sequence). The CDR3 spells CASSLEGQGAEQYF.

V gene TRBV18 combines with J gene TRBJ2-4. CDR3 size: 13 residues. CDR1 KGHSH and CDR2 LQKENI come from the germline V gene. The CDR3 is CASSPSSENIQYF.

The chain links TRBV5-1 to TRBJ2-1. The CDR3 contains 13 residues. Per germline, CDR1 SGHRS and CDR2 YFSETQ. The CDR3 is CASSLVYPNEQFF.

The CDR3 sequence: CASRNRAGGFYNEQFF. The J gene is TRBJ2-1, the V gene TRBV12-3 or TRBV12-4; TCRdb names TRBD2, which stays unverified in the absence of DNA. The length of the CDR3 is 16 residues.

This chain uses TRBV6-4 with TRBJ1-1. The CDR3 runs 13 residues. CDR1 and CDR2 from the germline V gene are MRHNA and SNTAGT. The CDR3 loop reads CASSDSRTTEAFF.

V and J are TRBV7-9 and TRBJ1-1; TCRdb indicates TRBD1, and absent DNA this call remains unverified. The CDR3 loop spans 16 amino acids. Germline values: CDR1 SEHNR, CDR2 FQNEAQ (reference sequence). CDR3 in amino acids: CASSFHVGQGHTEAFF.

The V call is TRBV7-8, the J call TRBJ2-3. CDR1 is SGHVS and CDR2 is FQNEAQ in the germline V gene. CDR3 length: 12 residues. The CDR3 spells CASSLLASTQYF. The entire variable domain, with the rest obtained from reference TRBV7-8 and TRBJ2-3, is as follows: GAGVSQSPRYKVAKRGQDVALRCDPISGHVSLFWYQQALGQGPEFLTYFQNEAQLDKSGLPSDRFFAERPEGSVSTLKIQRTQQEDSAVYLCASSLLASTQYFGPGTRLTVL.

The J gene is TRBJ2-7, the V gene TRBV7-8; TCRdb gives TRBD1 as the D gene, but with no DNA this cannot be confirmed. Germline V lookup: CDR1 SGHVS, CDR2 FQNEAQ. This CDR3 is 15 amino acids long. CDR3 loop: CASSLLGQQYVEQYF. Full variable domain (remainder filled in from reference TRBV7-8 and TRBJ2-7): GAGVSQSPRYKVAKRGQDVALRCDPISGHVSLFWYQQALGQGPEFLTYFQNEAQLDKSGLPSDRFFAERPEGSVSTLKIQRTQQEDSAVYLCASSLLGQQYVEQYFGPGTRLTVT.

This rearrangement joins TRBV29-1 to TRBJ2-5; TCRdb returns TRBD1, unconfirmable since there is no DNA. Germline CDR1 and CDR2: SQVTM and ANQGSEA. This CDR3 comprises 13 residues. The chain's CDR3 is CSVARQGLETQYF.